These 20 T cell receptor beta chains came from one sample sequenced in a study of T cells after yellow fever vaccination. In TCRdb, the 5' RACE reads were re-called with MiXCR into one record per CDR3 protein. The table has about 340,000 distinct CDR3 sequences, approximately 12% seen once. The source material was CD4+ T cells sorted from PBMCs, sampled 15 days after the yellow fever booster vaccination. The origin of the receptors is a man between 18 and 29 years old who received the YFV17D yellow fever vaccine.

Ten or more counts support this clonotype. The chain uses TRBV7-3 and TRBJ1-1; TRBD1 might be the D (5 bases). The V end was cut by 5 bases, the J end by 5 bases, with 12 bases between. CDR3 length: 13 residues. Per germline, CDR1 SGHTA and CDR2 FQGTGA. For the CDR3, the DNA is TGTGCCAGCAGCCACGACAGATGGACTGAAGCTTTCTTT. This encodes CASSHDRWTEAFF.

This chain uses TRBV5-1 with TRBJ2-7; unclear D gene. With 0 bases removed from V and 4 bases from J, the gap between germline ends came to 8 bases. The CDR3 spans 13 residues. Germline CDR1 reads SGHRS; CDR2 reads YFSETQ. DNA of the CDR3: TGCGCCAGCAGCTTGGCTACCAATTACGAGCAGTACTTC. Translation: CASSLATNYEQYF.

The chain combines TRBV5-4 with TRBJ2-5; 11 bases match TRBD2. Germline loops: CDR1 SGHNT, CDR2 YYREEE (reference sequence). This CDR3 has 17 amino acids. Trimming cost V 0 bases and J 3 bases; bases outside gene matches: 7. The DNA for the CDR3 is TGTGCCAGCAGCTTGGGGCTAGCGGGGGGCAAGGAAGAGACCCAGTACTTC. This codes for CASSLGLAGGKEETQYF.

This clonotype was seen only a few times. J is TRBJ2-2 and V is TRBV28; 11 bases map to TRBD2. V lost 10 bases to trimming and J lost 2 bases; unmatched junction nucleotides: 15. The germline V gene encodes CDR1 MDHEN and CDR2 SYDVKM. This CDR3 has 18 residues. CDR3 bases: TGTGCCATTCGCTCCCTACTAGCGGGGGCCCTAAACACCGGGGAGCTGTTTTTT. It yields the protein CAIRSLLAGALNTGELFF.

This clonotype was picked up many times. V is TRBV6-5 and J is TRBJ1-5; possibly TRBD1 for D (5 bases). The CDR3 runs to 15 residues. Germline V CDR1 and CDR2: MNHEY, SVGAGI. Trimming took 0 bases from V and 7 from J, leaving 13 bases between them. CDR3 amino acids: CASSYSRWGRQPQHF. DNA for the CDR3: TGTGCCAGCAGTTACTCGAGATGGGGGAGGCAGCCCCAGCATTTT.

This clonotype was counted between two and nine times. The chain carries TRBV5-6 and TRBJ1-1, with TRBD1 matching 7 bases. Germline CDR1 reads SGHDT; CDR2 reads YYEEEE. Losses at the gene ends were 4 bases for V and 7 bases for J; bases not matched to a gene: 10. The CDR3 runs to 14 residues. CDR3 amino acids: CASSPPNRGNEAFF. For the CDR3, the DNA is TGTGCCAGCAGCCCACCTAACAGGGGAAATGAAGCTTTCTTT.

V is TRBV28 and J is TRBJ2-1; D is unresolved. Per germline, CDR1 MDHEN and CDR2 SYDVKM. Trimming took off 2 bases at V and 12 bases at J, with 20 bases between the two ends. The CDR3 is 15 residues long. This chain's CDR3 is CASSLPSRASGAQFF. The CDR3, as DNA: TGTGCCAGCAGTTTACCCAGTCGCGCTTCAGGTGCGCAGTTCTTC.

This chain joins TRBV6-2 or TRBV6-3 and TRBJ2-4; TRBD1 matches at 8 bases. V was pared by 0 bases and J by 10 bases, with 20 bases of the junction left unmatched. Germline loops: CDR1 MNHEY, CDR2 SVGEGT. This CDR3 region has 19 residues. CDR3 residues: CASSYSSRSFPGQGAIQYF. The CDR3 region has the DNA TGTGCCAGCAGTTACTCGAGTAGGTCGTTTCCGGGCCAGGGGGCTATTCAGTACTTC.

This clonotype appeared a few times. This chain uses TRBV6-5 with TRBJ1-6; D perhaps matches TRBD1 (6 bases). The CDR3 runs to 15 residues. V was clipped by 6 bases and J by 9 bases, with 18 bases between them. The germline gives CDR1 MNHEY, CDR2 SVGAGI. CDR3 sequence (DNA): TGTGCCAGCAGCCCTCGGGACATCTGGAGTTCACCCCTCCACTTT. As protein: CASSPRDIWSSPLHF.

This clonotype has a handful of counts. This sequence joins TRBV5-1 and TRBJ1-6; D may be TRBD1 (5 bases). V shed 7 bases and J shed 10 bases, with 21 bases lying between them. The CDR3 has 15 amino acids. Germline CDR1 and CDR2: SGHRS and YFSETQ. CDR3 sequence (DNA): TGCGCCAGCTCCGGGGGGTCTGGGGGTAGGTCACCCCTCCACTTT. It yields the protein CASSGGSGGRSPLHF.

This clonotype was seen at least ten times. The CDR3 sequence is CASSPPLAGRETQYF. For the CDR3, the DNA is TGTGCCAGCAGTCCGCCACTAGCGGGGCGAGAGACCCAGTACTTC. The rearrangement joins TRBV28 to TRBJ2-5, with 10 bases matching TRBD2. This CDR3 is built from 15 residues. V shed 5 bases, J shed 4 bases, and the junction held 7 bases outside the gene matches. From germline, CDR1 is MDHEN and CDR2 SYDVKM.

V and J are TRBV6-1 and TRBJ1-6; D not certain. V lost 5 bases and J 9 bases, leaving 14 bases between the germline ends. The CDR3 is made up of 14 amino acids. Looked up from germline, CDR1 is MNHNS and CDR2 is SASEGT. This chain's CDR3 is CASSTTVGSSPLHF. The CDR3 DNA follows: TGTGCCAGCAGTACAACAGTAGGCAGTTCACCCCTCCACTTT.

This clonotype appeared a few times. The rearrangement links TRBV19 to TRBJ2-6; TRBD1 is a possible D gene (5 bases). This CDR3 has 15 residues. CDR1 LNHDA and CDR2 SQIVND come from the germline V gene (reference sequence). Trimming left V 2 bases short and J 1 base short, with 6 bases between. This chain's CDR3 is CASSISGSGANVLTF. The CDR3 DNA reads TGTGCCAGTAGTATATCAGGGTCTGGGGCCAACGTCCTGACTTTC.

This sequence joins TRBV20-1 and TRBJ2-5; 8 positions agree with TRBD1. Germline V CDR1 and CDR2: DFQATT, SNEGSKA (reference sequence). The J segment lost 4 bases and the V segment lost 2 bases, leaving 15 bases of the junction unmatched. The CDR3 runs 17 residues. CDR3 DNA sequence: TGCAGTGCTAGACTACACGGCCAGGGGGCGTTCGGAGAGACCCAGTACTTC. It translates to CSARLHGQGAFGETQYF.

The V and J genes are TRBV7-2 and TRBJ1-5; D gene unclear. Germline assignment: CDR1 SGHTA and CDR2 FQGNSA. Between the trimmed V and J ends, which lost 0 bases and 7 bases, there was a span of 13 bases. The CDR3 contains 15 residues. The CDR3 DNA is TGTGCCAGCAGCTTAGCGGGGAGCCTCGGCCAGCCCCAGCATTTT. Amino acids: CASSLAGSLGQPQHF.

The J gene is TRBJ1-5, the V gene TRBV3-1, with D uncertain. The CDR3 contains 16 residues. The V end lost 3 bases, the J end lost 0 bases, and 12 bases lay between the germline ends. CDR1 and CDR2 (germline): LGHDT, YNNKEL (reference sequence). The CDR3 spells CASSQGKGISNQPQHF. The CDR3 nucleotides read TGTGCCAGCAGCCAGGGGAAGGGTATTAGCAATCAGCCCCAGCATTTT.

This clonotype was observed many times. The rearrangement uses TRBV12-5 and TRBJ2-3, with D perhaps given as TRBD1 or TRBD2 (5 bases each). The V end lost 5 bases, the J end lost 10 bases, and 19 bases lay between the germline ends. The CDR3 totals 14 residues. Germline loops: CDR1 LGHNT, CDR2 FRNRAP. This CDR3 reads CASGLGTAAEPQYF. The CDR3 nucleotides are TGTGCTAGTGGTCTAGGGACCGCGGCCGAGCCGCAGTATTTT.

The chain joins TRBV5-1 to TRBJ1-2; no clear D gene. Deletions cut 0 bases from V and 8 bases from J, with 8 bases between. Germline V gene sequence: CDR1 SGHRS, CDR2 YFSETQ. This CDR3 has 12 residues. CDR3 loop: CASSLVSGGYTF. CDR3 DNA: TGCGCCAGCAGCTTGGTGTCAGGCGGCTACACCTTC.

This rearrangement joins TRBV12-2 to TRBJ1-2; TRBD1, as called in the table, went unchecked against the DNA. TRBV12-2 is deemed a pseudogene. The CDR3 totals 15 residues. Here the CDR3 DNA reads TGTGCAAGTCCCAGTAGGAGCAGGGACCTCTATGGCTACACCTTC. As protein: CASPSRSRDLYGYTF.

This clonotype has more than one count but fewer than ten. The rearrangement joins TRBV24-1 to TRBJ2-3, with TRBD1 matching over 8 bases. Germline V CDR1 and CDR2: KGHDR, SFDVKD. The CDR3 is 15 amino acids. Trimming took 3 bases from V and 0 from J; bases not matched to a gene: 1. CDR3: CATSDRTGSTDTQYF. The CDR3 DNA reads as TGTGCCACCAGTGATAGGACAGGGAGCACAGATACGCAGTATTTT.